The source of this T cell receptor beta chain is a study of control samples from healthy donors and cancer patients. V lost 8 bases and J lost 2, with 27 bases in between. The CDR3 is made up of 18 amino acids. The germline gives CDR1 MNHEY, CDR2 SMNVEV (reference sequence). Assay used: immunoSEQ multiplex PCR; TCRdb lists only in-frame clones, some missing. The repertoire holds some 79,000 clones, with roughly 93% as singletons. This TCR came from a woman aged 40 to 50 with lung cancer. The chain combines TRBV27 with TRBJ1-1, with D possibly TRBD1 on 6 matching bases. What was sequenced was PBMCs. The CDR3 DNA reads as TGTGCCAGCGGTAGTTGGTTTACAGGGCGAGGGCCCAACACTGAAGCTTTCTTT. This codes for CASGSWFTGRGPNTEAFF.